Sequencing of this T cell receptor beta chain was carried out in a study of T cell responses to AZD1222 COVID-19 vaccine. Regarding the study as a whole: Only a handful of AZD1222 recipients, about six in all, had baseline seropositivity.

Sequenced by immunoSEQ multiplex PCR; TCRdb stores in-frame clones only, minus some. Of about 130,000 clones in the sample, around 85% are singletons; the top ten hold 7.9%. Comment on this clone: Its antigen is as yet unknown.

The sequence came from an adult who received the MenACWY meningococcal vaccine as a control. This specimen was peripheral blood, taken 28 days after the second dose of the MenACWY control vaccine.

CDR3 sequence reads: CASTQGSPLHF. In DNA, the CDR3 is TGTGCCAGCACCCAAGGTTCACCCCTCCACTTT. The chain is built from TRBV12-3 or TRBV12-4 and TRBJ1-6; D remains ambiguous. This CDR3 is 11 amino acids long. Trimming cost V 7 bases and J 9 bases, with 7 bases left between them.